Listed here are 16 T cell receptor beta chains from one sample, sequenced in a study of blood T cells in healthy people across ages. Combining a sample-barcoded 5' primer with a J-beta primer mix, a second PCR ran for roughly 7 to 12 cycles. TCRdb redid the calling of the 5' RACE reads with MiXCR, one entry per CDR3 protein. The table lists roughly 1,500,000 distinct CDR3 sequences, around 42% of them singletons, with approximately 7.9% in the top ten. The sequencing input was blood. The receptors originated from a woman in her late teens or twenties in good health.

The chain uses TRBV28 and TRBJ2-3, with 8 positions matching TRBD1. The V gene's germline CDR1 is MDHEN and CDR2 SYDVKM. Trimming took 8 bases from V and 4 from J; bases not matched to a gene: 8. CDR3 length: 14 residues. The CDR3 coding sequence is TGTGCCAGCGGACAGGGATGGGATTCAGATACGCAGTATTTT. This encodes CASGQGWDSDTQYF.

The chain carries TRBV7-6 and TRBJ2-7; D gene ambiguous. V was shortened by 2 bases and J by 11 bases, with 13 bases between the two germline ends. CDR3 length: 12 residues. CDR1 and CDR2 (germline): SGHVS, FNYEAQ. The CDR3 here is CASSLRDSAKYF. DNA for the CDR3: TGTGCCAGCAGCTTAAGGGATTCCGCCAAGTACTTC.

The chain has TRBV7-2 and TRBJ2-7; 8 bases match TRBD2. The junction had 9 bases not matched to a gene; V was cut back by 6 bases and J by 2 bases. CDR3 length: 15 residues. The germline V gene encodes CDR1 SGHTA and CDR2 FQGNSA. The CDR3: CASRSPGTSAYEQYF. CDR3 sequence (DNA): TGTGCCAGCAGATCCCCCGGGACTAGTGCCTACGAGCAGTACTTC.

The chain carries TRBV6-5 and TRBJ1-1; TRBD1 might be the D (5 bases). Germline V gene sequence: CDR1 MNHEY, CDR2 SVGAGI. V was trimmed by 4 bases and J by 10 bases, leaving 16 bases between them. The CDR3 totals 13 residues. The CDR3 coding sequence is TGTGCCAGCAGTTCCCTCGGGACGAGGGTAGCTTTCTTT. It yields the protein CASSSLGTRVAFF.

The V and J genes are TRBV7-9 and TRBJ2-3, with a possible D match to TRBD2 (6 bases). The V and J ends lost 5 bases and 12 bases respectively, with 18 bases between them. The CDR3 extends over 13 amino acids. Germline V CDR1 and CDR2: SEHNR, FQNEAQ (reference sequence). CDR3 loop: CASSTLEGTGQYF. The CDR3 bases are TGTGCCAGCAGCACCCTGGAGGGTACCGGACAGTATTTT.

The chain employs TRBV2 and TRBJ2-5; TRBD2 matches 9 bases. V dropped 2 bases and J dropped 3; count of bases not matched to a gene: 1. From germline, CDR1 is SNHLY and CDR2 FYNNEI. The CDR3 extends over 14 amino acids. The CDR3 spells CASSEPSGKETQYF. Written as DNA, the CDR3 is TGTGCCAGCAGTGAACCTAGCGGGAAAGAGACCCAGTACTTC.

This clonotype was seen at least ten times. The V and J genes are TRBV29-1 and TRBJ2-3; weak D call: TRBD2 (6 bases). CDR1 and CDR2 (germline): SQVTM, ANQGSEA. The CDR3 extends over 12 amino acids. Trimming took off 8 bases at V and 4 bases at J, with 13 bases between the two ends. This CDR3 reads CSLSRGADTQYF. For the CDR3, the DNA is TGCAGCCTCTCCCGCGGGGCAGATACGCAGTATTTT.

This clonotype was counted a few times. This rearrangement joins TRBV25-1 to TRBJ2-7; D possibly matches TRBD1 or TRBD2 (5 bases each). V was pared by 8 bases and J by 3 bases, with 14 bases between. The CDR3 consists of 13 residues. Germline V gene data show CDR1 as MGHDK and CDR2 as SYGVNS. Here the CDR3 DNA reads TGTGCCAGCTCAGAAGTGGGGGTCTACGAGCAGTACTTC. This sequence encodes CASSEVGVYEQYF.

This chain uses TRBV6-2 or TRBV6-3 with TRBJ2-1; 7 nucleotides match TRBD1. This CDR3 region has 14 residues. J lost 11 bases, V lost 5 bases, and 12 bases had no gene match. Germline values: CDR1 MNHEY, CDR2 SVGEGT. CDR3 nucleotides: TGTGCCAGCAGTACGACGAGGGGGCCCCCTCAGCAGTTCTTC. Translated: CASSTTRGPPQQFF.

The gene calls are TRBV29-1 and TRBJ2-5, with 7 bases identical to TRBD2. The DNA matches TRBJ2-7 better at its end, which makes the J call doubtful. Germline V lookup: CDR1 SQVTM, CDR2 ANQGSEA. This CDR3 comprises 17 residues. For the CDR3, the DNA is TGCAGCGTTGTAGGCGGGGGTCTCCCCGGACCGTACTACGAGCAGTACTTC. It translates to CSVVGGGLPGPYYEQYF.

The chain carries TRBV20-1 and TRBJ2-2; 11 bases match TRBD2. The CDR3 consists of 15 residues. The germline gives CDR1 DFQATT, CDR2 SNEGSKA (reference sequence). V gave up 4 bases and J gave up 3 bases; unmatched junction bases: 4. The CDR3 DNA reads TGCAGTGCTACCACTAGCGGGGGTTACACCGGGGAGCTGTTTTTT. Encoded protein: CSATTSGGYTGELFF.

This clonotype was found a few times. J is TRBJ2-7 and V is TRBV18, with TRBD1 matching over 8 bases. V was clipped by 3 bases and J by 4 bases; unmatched bases: 11. The CDR3 runs to 16 residues. Germline-derived CDR1 and CDR2 are KGHSH and LQKENI. The DNA for the CDR3 is TGTGCCAGCTCACCCGGACAGGGCCATCGTGGGTACGAGCAGTACTTC. Residues: CASSPGQGHRGYEQYF.

The chain employs TRBV27 and TRBJ1-2; the match to TRBD1 covers 7 bases. V gave up 5 bases and J gave up 7 bases; unmatched junction bases: 13. This CDR3 comprises 15 residues. From germline, CDR1 is MNHEY and CDR2 SMNVEV (reference sequence). The CDR3 reads CASSLEGARGRGYTF. The CDR3 DNA reads TGTGCCAGCAGTCTAGAGGGGGCGAGGGGACGTGGCTACACCTTC.

This clonotype came up a few times. The chain is built from TRBV20-1 and TRBJ2-7, with a weak D call TRBD2 (5 bases). The DNA end favors TRBJ2-4, so the J call may be wrong. CDR1 DFQATT and CDR2 SNEGSKA come from the germline V gene (reference sequence). This CDR3 is 14 amino acids long. CDR3 residues: CSASNGLSKNIQYF. The CDR3 coding sequence is TGCAGTGCTAGTAACGGACTCTCCAAAAACATTCAGTACTTC.

This clonotype was picked up one time. This chain links TRBV20-1 with TRBJ1-2; no definite D call. V was clipped by 1 base and J by 7 bases, with 10 bases between them. The germline gives CDR1 DFQATT, CDR2 SNEGSKA (reference sequence). The CDR3 is 12 residues long. DNA of the CDR3: TGCAGTGCTAGAGTCTCTTCCGCTGGCTACACCTTC. This sequence encodes CSARVSSAGYTF.

This clonotype was detected a few times. V is TRBV12-3 or TRBV12-4 and J is TRBJ2-5; 7 nucleotides match TRBD1. V shed 5 bases and J 5 bases; nucleotides not matched to a gene: 5. The CDR3 loop spans 13 amino acids. CDR3 protein: CASSARGLETQYF. CDR3 DNA: TGTGCCAGCAGTGCAAGGGGGCTCGAGACCCAGTACTTC.